This T cell receptor beta chain was captured in a study of lymphopenia after photon versus proton radiotherapy. Turning to this clone: Its antigen is undetermined.

Trimming cost V 5 bases and J 3 bases, with 20 bases left between them. CDR3 length equals 16 residues. Germline CDR1 reads MNHEY; CDR2 reads SMNVEV (reference sequence). Produced via immunoSEQ multiplex PCR; TCRdb's table is partial and in-frame only. The profile shows 160,000 or so clones, around nine tenths of them singletons. Study-wide findings and caveats: Relative stability marked proton patients; photon patients lost diversity and naive cells. Better survival with proton therapy was suggested as possible, not demonstrated. In patients who died, overall survival fell as post-nadir TCR diversity dropped more. Post-nadir diversity loss with photons came from oligoclonal expansion, particularly CD8+ Temra cells.

This receptor was taken from a man aged 45-65 years with gastric cancer. The source was peripheral blood, collected from a patient treated with photon-based radiotherapy. V is TRBV27 and J is TRBJ2-7; TRBD2 might be the D (6 bases). CDR3 loop: CASSQGGSRRYYEQYF. Here the CDR3 DNA reads TGTGCCAGCAGTCAGGGAGGTAGTCGGCGCTACTACGAGCAGTACTTC.